The clone carrying this T cell receptor (beta chain) was recorded many times. The CDR3 runs 16 residues. J gave up 5 bases and V 5 bases, and 8 bases lay outside the gene matches. The germline V gene has CDR1 MDHEN and CDR2 SYDVKM. Time point denoted: newly diagnosed GD, antithyroid drugs for less than 3 months. RNA from PBMCs was the source of the TCR library. The sample comes from a study of regulatory T cells in long-lasting Graves disease. With iRepertoire HTBI primers and Arm-PCR of CDR3 regions, TCR beta libraries were built. TCRdb reanalysed the multiplex PCR reads using MiXCR and keeps one entry per CDR3 protein. The sample lists 350,000 to 450,000 distinct CDR3 sequences, approximately 16% seen once, with about 7.8% in the top ten. The data also belong to a second study, concerning T cells in Graves' hyperthyroidism and ophthalmopathy.

The specimen comprised peripheral blood mononuclear cells (PBMCs), sampled at new diagnosis, from a patient treated with antithyroid drugs. The chain uses TRBV28 and TRBJ2-3; 12 nucleotides match TRBD2. The clonotype comes from a woman in her thirties or forties with Graves disease. CDR3 coding DNA: TGTGCCAGCAGTCGCCTCGGACTAGCGGGATTAGATACGCAGTATTTT. As protein: CASSRLGLAGLDTQYF.